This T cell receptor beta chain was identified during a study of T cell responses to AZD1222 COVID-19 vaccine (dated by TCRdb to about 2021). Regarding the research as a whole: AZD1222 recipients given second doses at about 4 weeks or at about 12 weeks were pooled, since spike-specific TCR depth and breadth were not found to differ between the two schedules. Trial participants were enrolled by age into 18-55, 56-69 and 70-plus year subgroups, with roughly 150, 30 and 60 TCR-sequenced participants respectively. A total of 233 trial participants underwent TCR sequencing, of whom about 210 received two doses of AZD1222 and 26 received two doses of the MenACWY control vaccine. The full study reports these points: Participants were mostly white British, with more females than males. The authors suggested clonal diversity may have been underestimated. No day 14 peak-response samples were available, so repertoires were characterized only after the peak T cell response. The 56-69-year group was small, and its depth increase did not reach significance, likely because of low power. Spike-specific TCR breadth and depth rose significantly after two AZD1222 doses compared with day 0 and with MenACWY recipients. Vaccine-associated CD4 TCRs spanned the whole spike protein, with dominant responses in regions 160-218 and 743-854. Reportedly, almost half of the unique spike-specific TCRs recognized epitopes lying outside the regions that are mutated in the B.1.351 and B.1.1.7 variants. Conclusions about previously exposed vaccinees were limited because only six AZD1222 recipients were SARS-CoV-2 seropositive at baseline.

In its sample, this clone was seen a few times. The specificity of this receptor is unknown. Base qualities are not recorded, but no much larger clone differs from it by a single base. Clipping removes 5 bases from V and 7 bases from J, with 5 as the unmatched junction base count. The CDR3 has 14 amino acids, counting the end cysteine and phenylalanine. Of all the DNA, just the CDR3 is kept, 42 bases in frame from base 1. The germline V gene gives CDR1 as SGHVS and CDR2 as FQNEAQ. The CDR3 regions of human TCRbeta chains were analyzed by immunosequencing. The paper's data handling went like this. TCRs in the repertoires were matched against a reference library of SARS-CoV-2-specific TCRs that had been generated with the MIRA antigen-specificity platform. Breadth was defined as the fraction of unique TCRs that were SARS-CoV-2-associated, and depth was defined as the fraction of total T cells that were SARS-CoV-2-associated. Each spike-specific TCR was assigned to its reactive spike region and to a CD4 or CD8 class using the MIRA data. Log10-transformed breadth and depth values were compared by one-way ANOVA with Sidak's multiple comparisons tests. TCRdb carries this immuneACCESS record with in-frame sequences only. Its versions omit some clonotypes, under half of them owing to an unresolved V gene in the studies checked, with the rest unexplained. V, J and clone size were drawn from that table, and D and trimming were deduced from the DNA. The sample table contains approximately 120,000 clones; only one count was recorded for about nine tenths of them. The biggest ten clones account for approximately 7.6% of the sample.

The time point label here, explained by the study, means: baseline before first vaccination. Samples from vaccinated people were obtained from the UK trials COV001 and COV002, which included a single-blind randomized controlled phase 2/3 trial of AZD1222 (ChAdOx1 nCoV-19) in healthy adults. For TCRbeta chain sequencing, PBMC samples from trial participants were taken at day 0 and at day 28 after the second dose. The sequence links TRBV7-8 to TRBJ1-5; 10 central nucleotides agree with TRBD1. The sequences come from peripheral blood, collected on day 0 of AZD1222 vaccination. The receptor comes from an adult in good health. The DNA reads TGTGCCAGCAGCCCGGGACAGGGGAGGCAGCCCCAGCATTTT. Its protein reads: CASSPGQGRQPQHF.